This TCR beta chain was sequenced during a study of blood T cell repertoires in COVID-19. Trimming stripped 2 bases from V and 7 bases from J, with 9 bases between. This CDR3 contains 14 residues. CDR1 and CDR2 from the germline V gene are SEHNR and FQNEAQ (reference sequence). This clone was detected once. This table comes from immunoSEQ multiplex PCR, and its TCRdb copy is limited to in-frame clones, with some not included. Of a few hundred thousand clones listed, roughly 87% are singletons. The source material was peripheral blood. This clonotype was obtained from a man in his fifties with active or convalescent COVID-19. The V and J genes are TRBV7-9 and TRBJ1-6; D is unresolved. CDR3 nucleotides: TGTGCCAGCAGCTTAACCGGAGCAAATTCACCCCTCCACTTT. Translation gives CASSLTGANSPLHF.